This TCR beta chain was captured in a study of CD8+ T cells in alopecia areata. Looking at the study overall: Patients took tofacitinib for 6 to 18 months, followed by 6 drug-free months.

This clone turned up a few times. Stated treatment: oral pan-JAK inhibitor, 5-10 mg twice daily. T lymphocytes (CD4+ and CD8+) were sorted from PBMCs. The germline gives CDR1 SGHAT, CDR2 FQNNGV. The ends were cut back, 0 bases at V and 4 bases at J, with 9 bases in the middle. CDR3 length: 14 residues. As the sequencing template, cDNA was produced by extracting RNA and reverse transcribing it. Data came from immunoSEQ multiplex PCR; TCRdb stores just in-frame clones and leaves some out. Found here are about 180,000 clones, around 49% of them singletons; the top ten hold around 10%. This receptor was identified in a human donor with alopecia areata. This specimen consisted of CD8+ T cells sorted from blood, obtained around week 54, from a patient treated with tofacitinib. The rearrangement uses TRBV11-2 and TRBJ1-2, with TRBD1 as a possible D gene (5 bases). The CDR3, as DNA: TGTGCCAGCAGCTTAGACGCAGGGACCTATGGCTACACCTTC. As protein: CASSLDAGTYGYTF.